These T cell receptor beta chains were read from a single sample in a study of T-cell memory formation after mild COVID-19. MiXCR, run by TCRdb on the 5' RACE reads, gives a single entry per CDR3 protein. This sample has 250,000 to 350,000 distinct CDR3 sequences, with around 15% found just once. Sequencing was done on a sample of PBMCs or a T cell subset sorted from them (not recorded which). These receptors came from a man in his late teens or twenties who had mild COVID-19 (a few samples of this study predate the infection). Cell type and time point are not known. Each CDR3 is given with its conserved first and last residue. A D gene is named only where the DNA matches it firmly. Size is omitted from some rows. Given values are once, few, many or a class for expanded clones.

clone size: -; D gene: -; V gene: TRBV7-2; J gene: TRBJ1-2; CDR3 protein: CARSSGSYGYTF; CDR3 DNA: TGTGCCAGAAGCTCGGGTTCTTATGGCTACACCTTC
clone size: -; D gene: TRBD1; V gene: TRBV4-1; J gene: TRBJ2-1; CDR3 protein: CASSHPSRDRGNEQFF; CDR3 DNA: TGCGCCAGCAGCCACCCGTCCCGGGACAGGGGGAATGAGCAGTTCTTC
clone size: -; D gene: TRBD1; V gene: TRBV5-4; J gene: TRBJ1-1; CDR3 protein: CASSLPDRGRTEAFF; CDR3 DNA: TGTGCCAGCAGCTTGCCAGACAGGGGGCGAACTGAAGCTTTCTTT
clone size: many; D gene: -; V gene: TRBV7-2; J gene: TRBJ2-1; CDR3 protein: CASSSSAGALQNEQFF; CDR3 DNA: TGTGCCAGCAGCTCCTCCGCCGGCGCCCTACAGAATGAGCAGTTCTTC
clone size: many; D gene: -; V gene: TRBV29-1; J gene: TRBJ2-2; CDR3 protein: CSVDGLGTGELFF; CDR3 DNA: TGCAGCGTTGACGGCCTAGGCACCGGGGAGCTGTTTTTT
clone size: few; D gene: -; V gene: TRBV5-4; J gene: TRBJ2-2; CDR3 protein: CAFLLYNTGELFF; CDR3 DNA: TGTGCCTTCCTGCTCTACAACACCGGGGAGCTGTTTTTT
clone size: -; D gene: TRBD1; V gene: TRBV6-6; J gene: TRBJ1-3; CDR3 protein: CASSDRQGPSGNTIYF; CDR3 DNA: TGTGCCAGCAGTGACCGACAGGGCCCCTCTGGAAACACCATATATTTT
clone size: many; D gene: -; V gene: TRBV27; J gene: TRBJ1-1; CDR3 protein: CASIGWGPEAFF; CDR3 DNA: TGTGCCAGCATAGGTTGGGGGCCTGAAGCTTTCTTT
clone size: -; D gene: -; V gene: TRBV20-1; J gene: TRBJ1-1; CDR3 protein: CSALVGGHGTEAFF; CDR3 DNA: TGCAGTGCTCTAGTGGGGGGGCATGGCACTGAAGCTTTCTTT
clone size: few; D gene: -; V gene: TRBV4-1; J gene: TRBJ1-5; CDR3 protein: CASSQHPGDQPQHF; CDR3 DNA: TGCGCCAGCAGCCAACACCCTGGGGATCAGCCCCAGCATTTT
clone size: few; D gene: -; V gene: TRBV7-9; J gene: TRBJ2-7; CDR3 protein: CASSLVDSNSYEQYF; CDR3 DNA: TGTGCCAGCAGCTTAGTCGACAGTAACTCCTACGAGCAGTACTTC
clone size: -; D gene: -; V gene: TRBV6-6; J gene: TRBJ2-3; CDR3 protein: CASSSARTSTQYF; CDR3 DNA: TGTGCCAGCAGCTCAGCGAGGACATCGACGCAGTATTTT
clone size: -; D gene: -; V gene: TRBV27; J gene: TRBJ2-7; CDR3 protein: CASSFGQSSYEQYF; CDR3 DNA: TGTGCCAGCAGTTTCGGACAGTCCTCCTACGAGCAGTACTTC
clone size: few; D gene: -; V gene: TRBV12-3/TRBV12-4; J gene: TRBJ2-5; CDR3 protein: CASSSPDREGETQYF; CDR3 DNA: TGTGCCAGCAGTTCCCCCGACAGGGAGGGAGAGACCCAGTACTTC
clone size: many; D gene: -; V gene: TRBV7-8; J gene: TRBJ2-5; CDR3 protein: CASSFMETQYF; CDR3 DNA: TGTGCCAGCAGCTTCATGGAGACCCAGTACTTC
clone size: few; D gene: TRBD2; V gene: TRBV29-1; J gene: TRBJ2-5; CDR3 protein: CSVEDPQTGGTQYF; CDR3 DNA: TGCAGCGTTGAAGATCCACAGACGGGGGGGACCCAGTACTTC
clone size: -; D gene: -; V gene: TRBV5-1; J gene: TRBJ1-2; CDR3 protein: CASSYLTGRANYGYTF; CDR3 DNA: TGCGCCAGCAGCTACCTGACAGGACGGGCGAACTATGGCTACACCTTC
clone size: few; D gene: -; V gene: TRBV5-1; J gene: TRBJ1-4; CDR3 protein: CASSLLQATTNEKLFF; CDR3 DNA: TGCGCCAGCAGCTTGTTACAGGCTACAACTAATGAAAAACTGTTTTTT